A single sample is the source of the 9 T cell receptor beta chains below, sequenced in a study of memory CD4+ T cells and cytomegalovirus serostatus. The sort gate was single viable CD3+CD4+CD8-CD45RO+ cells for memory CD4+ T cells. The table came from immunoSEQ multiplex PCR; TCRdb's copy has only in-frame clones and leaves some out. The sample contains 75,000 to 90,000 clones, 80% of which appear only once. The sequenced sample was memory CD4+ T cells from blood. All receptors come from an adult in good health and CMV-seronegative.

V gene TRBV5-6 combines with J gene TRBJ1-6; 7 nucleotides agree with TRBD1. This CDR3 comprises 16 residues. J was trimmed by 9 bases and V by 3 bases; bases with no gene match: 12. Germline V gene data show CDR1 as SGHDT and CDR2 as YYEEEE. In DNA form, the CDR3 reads TGTGCCAGCAGCTCTCCCGGGACAGCTACGCGTTCACCCCTCCACTTT. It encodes CASSSPGTATRSPLHF.

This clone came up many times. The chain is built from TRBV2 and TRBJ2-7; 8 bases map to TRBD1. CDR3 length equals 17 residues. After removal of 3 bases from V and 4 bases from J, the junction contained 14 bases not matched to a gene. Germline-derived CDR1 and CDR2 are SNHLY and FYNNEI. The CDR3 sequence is CASSDVIIGTGIYEQYF. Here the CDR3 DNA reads TGTGCCAGCAGTGACGTTATTATCGGGACAGGAATATACGAGCAGTACTTC.

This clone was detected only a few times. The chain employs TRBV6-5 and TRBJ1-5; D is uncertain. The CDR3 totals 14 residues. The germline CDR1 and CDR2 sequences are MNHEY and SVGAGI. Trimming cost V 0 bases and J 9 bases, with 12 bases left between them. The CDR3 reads CASSYSDPHTPQHF. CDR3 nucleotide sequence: TGTGCCAGCAGTTACTCGGACCCTCATACGCCCCAGCATTTT.

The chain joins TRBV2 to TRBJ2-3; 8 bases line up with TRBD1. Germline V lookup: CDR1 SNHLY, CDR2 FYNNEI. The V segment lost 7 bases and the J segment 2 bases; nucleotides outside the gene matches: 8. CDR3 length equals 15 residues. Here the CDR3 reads CASISQGAYTDTQYF. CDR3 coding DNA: TGTGCCAGCATCTCCCAGGGGGCTTACACAGATACGCAGTATTTT.

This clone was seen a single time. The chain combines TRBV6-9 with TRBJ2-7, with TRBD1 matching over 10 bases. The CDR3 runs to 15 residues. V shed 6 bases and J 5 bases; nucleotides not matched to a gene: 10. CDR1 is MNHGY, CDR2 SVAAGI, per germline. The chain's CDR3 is CASRSPGQGSHEQYF. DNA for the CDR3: TGTGCCAGCAGGTCTCCGGGACAGGGGTCCCACGAGCAGTACTTC.

The CDR3 nucleotides are TGTGCCAGTAGTATTGGGACACAATACTACGAGCAGTACTTC. As protein: CASSIGTQYYEQYF. The chain couples TRBV19 to TRBJ2-7; D may be TRBD1 (6 bases). This CDR3 contains 14 residues. CDR1 and CDR2 (germline): LNHDA, SQIVND (reference sequence). V was clipped by 3 bases and J by 3 bases, with 12 bases between them.

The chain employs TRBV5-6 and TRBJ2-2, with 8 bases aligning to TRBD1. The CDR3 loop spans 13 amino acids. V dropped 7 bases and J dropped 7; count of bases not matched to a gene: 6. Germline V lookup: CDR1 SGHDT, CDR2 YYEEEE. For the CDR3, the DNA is TGTGCCAGCGACAGGGGTGCGTTCGGGGAGCTGTTTTTT. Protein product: CASDRGAFGELFF.

CDR3 nucleotides: TGTGCCAGCGGGGGTAGGAGGTTTGGGGAGCAGTTCTTC. Protein: CASGGRRFGEQFF. The chain links TRBV5-4 to TRBJ2-1; D may be TRBD1 or TRBD2 (5 bases each). This CDR3 comprises 13 residues. The ends were cut back, 7 bases at V and 10 bases at J, with 18 bases in the middle. In germline, CDR1 is SGHNT, CDR2 YYREEE (reference sequence).

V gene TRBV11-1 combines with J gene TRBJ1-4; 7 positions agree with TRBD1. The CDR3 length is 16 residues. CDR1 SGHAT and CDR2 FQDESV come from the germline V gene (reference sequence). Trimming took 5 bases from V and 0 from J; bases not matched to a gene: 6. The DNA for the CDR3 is TGTGCCAGCAGCACCCGACAGGGATCAACTAATGAAAAACTGTTTTTT. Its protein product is CASSTRQGSTNEKLFF.